Reported below is one T cell receptor beta chain. Its antigen is undetermined. Germline-derived CDR1 and CDR2 are SGHTA and FQGTGA. The CDR3 spans 13 residues. Between the trimmed V and J ends, which lost 3 bases and 3 bases, there was a span of 6 bases. This sample was included in a study of vaccination effects on CD4 cells after COVID-19. In the study overall: Participants completed two doses of the BNT162b2 or mRNA-1273 vaccine.

TCRdb's copy holds only in-frame clones and misses some; the assay was immunoSEQ multiplex PCR. The repertoire includes 68,000 or so clones, about 80% of them detected once, and more than 9% sits in the top ten. The ViraFEST assay expanded antigen-specific CD4+ T cells with viral peptide pools before sequencing. Following an approximately 10-day culture, CD4+ T cells were purified. Vaccinated participants had no history of SARS-CoV-2 infection and tested negative for nucleocapsid antibodies. This rearrangement joins TRBV7-3 to TRBJ2-1; D is perhaps TRBD1 (6 bases). The specimen comprised CD4+ T cells from PBMCs cultured with SARS-CoV-2 spike peptides, sampled before COVID-19 vaccination. The sequence came from a human donor who received a COVID-19 vaccine. The DNA of the CDR3 is TGTGCCAGCAGCTTGGACAGCTACAATGAGCAGTTCTTC. Protein sequence: CASSLDSYNEQFF. The entire variable domain, with the rest obtained from reference TRBV7-3 and TRBJ2-1, is as follows: GAGVSQTPSNKVTEKGKYVELRCDPISGHTALYWYRQSLGQGPEFLIYFQGTGAADDSGLPNDRFFAVRPEGSVSTLKIQRTERGDSAVYLCASSLDSYNEQFFGPGTRLTVL.